These T cell receptor beta chains were read from a single sample in a study of T cells in Graves' hyperthyroidism and ophthalmopathy. MiXCR was run by TCRdb on the multiplex PCR reads, yielding one entry per CDR3 protein. The sample carries around 540,000 distinct CDR3 sequences, 46% recorded once. The sample was peripheral blood or thyroid tissue (not recorded which). These receptors all stem from a woman between 18 and 30 years old with Graves' hyperthyroidism. The CDR3 runs from the conserved cysteine through the conserved F or W. The D gene is left open where the match is weak. Clone size is given for some rows only: seen once, a few or many times, or a class if the clone is expanded.

v_gene	abundance	d_gene	j_gene	CDR3nt	CDR3aa
TRBV25-1	many	NA	TRBJ1-5	TGTGCCAGCAGTGGCCAGTATAGCAATCAGCCCCAGCATTTT	CASSGQYSNQPQHF
TRBV24-1	NA	NA	TRBJ1-2	TGTGCCACCAGTGAAACCGGGACGAACTATGGCTACACCTTC	CATSETGTNYGYTF
TRBV12-3/TRBV12-4	few	NA	TRBJ1-1	TGTGCCAGCTGCCCCGGGGTTTCCACTGAAGCTTTCTTT	CASCPGVSTEAFF
TRBV2	many	NA	TRBJ1-2	TGTGCCAGCAGCGCGAGCAATACAGGGAGCTATGGCTACACCTTC	CASSASNTGSYGYTF
TRBV2	few	TRBD1	TRBJ1-5	TGTGCCAGCAGCCCGGACAGGGACCACAATCAGCCCCAGCATTTT	CASSPDRDHNQPQHF
TRBV10-3	few	TRBD1	TRBJ2-5	TGTGCCAGCGGGACAGGGGGGCCAGAGACCCAGTACTTC	CASGTGGPETQYF
TRBV9	NA	NA	TRBJ1-6	TGTGCCAGCAGGTTTAGAGAAAATTCACCCCTCCACTTT	CASRFRENSPLHF
TRBV15	many	NA	TRBJ1-4	TGTGCCACCAGATGGGACTATCGGGAAAAACTGTTTTTT	CATRWDYREKLFF
TRBV3-1	NA	NA	TRBJ1-2	TGTGCCAGCAGCTCGCACAAGGATGGCTACACCTTC	CASSSHKDGYTF
TRBV9	NA	NA	TRBJ1-3	TGTGCCAGCAGCGACTTGGACAGCTCTGGAAACACCATATATTTT	CASSDLDSSGNTIYF
TRBV7-9	NA	NA	TRBJ2-7	TGTGCCAGCAGCTTAGGAGGTCGTAAGGAGCAGTACTTC	CASSLGGRKEQYF
TRBV2	NA	TRBD2	TRBJ2-7	TGTGCCAGCAGTTTTAGGCTAGCGGCTTCCTACGAGCAGTACTTC	CASSFRLAASYEQYF
TRBV20-1	NA	NA	TRBJ1-6	TGCAGTGCTAGAGATCGGGGAACCCTCCACTTT	CSARDRGTLHF
TRBV9	few	TRBD1	TRBJ2-6	TGTGCCAGCACCGGGACAGGGGGACCCCCTGGGGCCAACGTCCTGACTTTC	CASTGTGGPPGANVLTF
TRBV29-1	NA	NA	TRBJ1-1	TGTGCCTGGATGGAGAACACTGAAGCTTTCTTT	CAWMENTEAFF
TRBV2	few	NA	TRBJ1-6	TGTGCCAGCAGTTTAACCGGGACACAGTATAATTCACCCCTCCACTTT	CASSLTGTQYNSPLHF
TRBV29-1	NA	NA	TRBJ2-5	TGCAGCGTTGGGGGCAGGGGTGGTTACGGGGGCCAAGAGACCCAGTACTTC	CSVGGRGGYGGQETQYF
TRBV7-2	NA	NA	TRBJ2-7	TGTGCCAGCAGCTTAGGGCCGGAGTCCTACGAGCAGTACTTC	CASSLGPESYEQYF
TRBV6-1	few	NA	TRBJ1-1	TGTGCCAGCAGTTCCGCCCCGGGACAGAACACTGAAGCTTTCTTT	CASSSAPGQNTEAFF
TRBV25-1	NA	NA	TRBJ1-2	TGTGCCAGCTCGACAGCGCAATATGGCTACACCTTC	CASSTAQYGYTF
TRBV9	NA	NA	TRBJ2-7	TGTGCCAGCAGCGTAGACGAGGGCGGGACCGTCGAGCAGTACTTC	CASSVDEGGTVEQYF
TRBV25-1	NA	TRBD1	TRBJ2-7	TGTGCCAGCAGCGGTCAACTCCTACAGGGGTACAGCGAGCAGCACTTC	CASSGQLLQGYSEQHF
TRBV20-1	few	NA	TRBJ2-7	TGCAGTGCTAGCAGGGGCGGTCACGAGCAGTACTTC	CSASRGGHEQYF
TRBV20-1	NA	TRBD1	TRBJ1-5	TGCAGTGCCCGGGACAGGGGGCGGGATCAGCCCCAGCATTTT	CSARDRGRDQPQHF
TRBV7-6	many	TRBD1	TRBJ1-2	TGTGCCAGCAGCTCACCGGACAGGGCTGGCTACACCTTC	CASSSPDRAGYTF
TRBV5-4	few	NA	TRBJ1-2	TGTGCCAGCAGTCCCGGGGGACAAGACGTCGACTTC	CASSPGGQDVDF
TRBV25-1	NA	NA	TRBJ1-4	TGTGCCAGCTTAGGAGCGCCGCAGGGCGTTTCGGGAAAACTGTTTTTT	CASLGAPQGVSGKLFF
TRBV5-1	NA	NA	TRBJ1-1	TGCGCCAGCAGCTTGGCACCCACAAAATCCAACACTGAAGCTTTCTTT	CASSLAPTKSNTEAFF
TRBV7-9	few	TRBD1	TRBJ1-1	TGTGCCAGCAGCTTACCGGACAGGGGGCCTAGTGAAGCTTTCTTT	CASSLPDRGPSEAFF
TRBV29-1	many	NA	TRBJ2-2	TGCAGCGTCCGGGACTTCACGTACACCGGGGAGCTGTTTTTT	CSVRDFTYTGELFF
TRBV20-1	NA	TRBD1	TRBJ2-7	TGCAATGCTGCGGACAGGGGGAGAGCTTACGAGCAGTACTTC	CNAADRGRAYEQYF
TRBV20-1	many	NA	TRBJ1-1	TGCAGTGCTTACTCTGCCCCTCGGACTGAAGCTTTCTTT	CSAYSAPRTEAFF
TRBV2	NA	NA	TRBJ2-2	TGTGCCAGCGGGGCCCTGACGGCCGGGGAGCTGTTTTTT	CASGALTAGELFF
TRBV10-3	NA	NA	TRBJ1-1	TGTGCCATCAGTGAGGGGGAGGGCACTGAAGCTTTCTTT	CAISEGEGTEAFF
TRBV2	many	NA	TRBJ1-6	TGTGCCAGCAGGGCGAGTTCACCCCTCCACTTT	CASRASSPLHF
TRBV19	few	TRBD1	TRBJ2-5	TGTGCCAGTACCGCCCCGGACAGGGGAGAGACCCAGTACTTC	CASTAPDRGETQYF
TRBV19	NA	TRBD1	TRBJ1-5	TGTGCCAGTAGTGTCTCCCGGGACAGCCGACTCCAGCCCCAGCATTTT	CASSVSRDSRLQPQHF
TRBV12-5	NA	NA	TRBJ1-1	TGTGCTAGTGGTTTGGTTACTGAAGCTTTCTTT	CASGLVTEAFF
TRBV24-1	NA	NA	TRBJ1-5	TGTGCCACCAGTGAGGCCGGGGCGAGGCAGCCCCAGCATTTT	CATSEAGARQPQHF